This TCR beta chain was identified during a study of blood T cell repertoires in COVID-19. Study at large: Acute and convalescent COVID-19 specimens originated in the United States, Italy and Spain.

Authors' processing steps: The authors estimated nucleated cell counts from reference gene primer amplification. The repertoire was sequenced with immunoSEQ multiplex PCR; TCRdb's copy has only in-frame clones and lacks some. The DNA was the basis for D and trimming; V, J and clone size are from that table. The table has 60,000 or so clones, about four fifths seen once. V was clipped by 3 bases and J by 0 bases, with 2 bases between them. The CDR3 has 13 residues. Germline CDR1 reads MNHEY; CDR2 reads SMNVEV (reference sequence). The V and J genes are TRBV27 and TRBJ1-4; D ambiguous. The source is a human donor in a cohort sampled during active COVID-19. Sequencing input: peripheral blood. CDR3 residues: CASSFTTNEKLFF. CDR3 bases: TGTGCCAGCAGTTTCACAACTAATGAAAAACTGTTTTTT.